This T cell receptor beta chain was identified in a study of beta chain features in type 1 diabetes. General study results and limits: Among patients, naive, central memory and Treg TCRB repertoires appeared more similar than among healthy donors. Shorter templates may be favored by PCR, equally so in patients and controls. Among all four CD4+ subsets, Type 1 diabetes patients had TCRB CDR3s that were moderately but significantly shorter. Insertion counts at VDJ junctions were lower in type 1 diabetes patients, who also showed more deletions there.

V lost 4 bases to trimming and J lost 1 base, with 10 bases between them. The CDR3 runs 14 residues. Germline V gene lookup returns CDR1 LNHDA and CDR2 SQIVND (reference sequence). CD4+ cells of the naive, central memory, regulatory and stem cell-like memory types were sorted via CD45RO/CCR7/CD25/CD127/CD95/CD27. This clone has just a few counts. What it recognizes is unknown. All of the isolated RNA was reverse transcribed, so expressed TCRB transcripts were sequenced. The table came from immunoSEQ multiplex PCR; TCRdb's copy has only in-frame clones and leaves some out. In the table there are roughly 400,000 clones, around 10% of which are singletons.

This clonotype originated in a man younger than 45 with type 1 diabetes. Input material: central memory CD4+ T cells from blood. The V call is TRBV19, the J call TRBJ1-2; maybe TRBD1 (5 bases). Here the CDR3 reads CASSKQVDNYGYTF. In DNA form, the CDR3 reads TGTGCCAGTAGTAAACAGGTGGATAACTATGGCTACACCTTC.